The 30 T cell receptor beta chains below come from one sample, sequenced in a study of T cell responses to AZD1222 COVID-19 vaccine. Sequencing was performed with immunoSEQ multiplex PCR; in TCRdb, only in-frame clones are kept and a portion is missing. The table shows fewer than 150,000 clones, with roughly 84% occurring only once. This specimen was peripheral blood, taken 28 days after the second AZD1222 dose. Source of these receptors: an adult who received the AZD1222 COVID-19 vaccine.

DNA for the CDR3: TGTGCCTGGAAAGGGGATAGCAATCAGCCCCAGCATTTT. This codes for CAWKGDSNQPQHF. This chain links TRBV30 with TRBJ1-5, with D possibly being TRBD1 (5 bases). Germline V gene data show CDR1 as GTSNPN and CDR2 as SVGIG (reference sequence). With 4 bases removed from V and 0 bases from J, the gap between germline ends came to 7 bases. This CDR3 region has 13 residues.

There are a few counts of this clone. The V gene is TRBV9, the J gene TRBJ2-1, with 9 bases that match TRBD2. The germline CDR1 and CDR2 sequences are SGDLS and YYNGEE. CDR3 length equals 16 residues. With V trimmed by 0 bases and J by 6 bases, 7 bases remained unmatched. CDR3 sequence reads: CASSVAGTSNGNEQFF. In DNA form, the CDR3 reads TGTGCCAGCAGCGTAGCCGGGACTAGCAATGGCAATGAGCAGTTCTTC.

V usage is TRBV9 and J usage is TRBJ1-2; TRBD1 matches at 10 bases. The CDR3 has 15 amino acids. Unmatched junction bases numbered 4, after V lost 0 bases and J lost 5 bases. CDR1 is SGDLS, CDR2 YYNGEE, per germline. The CDR3 region has the DNA TGTGCCAGCAGCGTAGTCCCGGGACAGGGGTATGGCTACACCTTC. This sequence encodes CASSVVPGQGYGYTF.

The chain combines TRBV7-8 with TRBJ2-1; weak D call: TRBD2 (6 bases). V was trimmed by 5 bases and J by 13 bases, leaving 12 bases between them. Germline V lookup: CDR1 SGHVS, CDR2 FQNEAQ. This CDR3 spans 11 amino acids. Here the CDR3 reads CASSQRDLQFF. The CDR3 coding sequence is TGTGCCAGCAGCCAACGGGACTTACAGTTCTTC.

This clone appeared once. The chain is built from TRBV5-4 and TRBJ2-2, with TRBD2 identical over 11 bases. In germline, CDR1 is SGHNT, CDR2 YYREEE (reference sequence). V lost 4 bases to trimming and J lost 0 bases; unmatched junction nucleotides: 2. CDR3 size: 16 residues. The CDR3 here is CASSTGLAANTGELFF. The CDR3 nucleotides read TGTGCCAGCAGCACGGGACTAGCGGCGAACACCGGGGAGCTGTTTTTT.

This sequence joins TRBV5-4 and TRBJ1-1, with a weak D call TRBD1 (6 bases). Trimming took 4 bases from V and 4 from J, leaving 17 bases between them. The CDR3 runs to 15 residues. In germline, CDR1 is SGHNT, CDR2 YYREEE (reference sequence). The CDR3 is CASSPQRGRGTEAFF. DNA of the CDR3: TGTGCCAGCAGCCCCCAAAGGGGGAGAGGCACTGAAGCTTTCTTT. The entire variable domain, with the rest obtained from reference TRBV5-4 and TRBJ1-1, is as follows: ETGVTQSPTHLIKTRGQQVTLRCSSQSGHNTVSWYQQALGQGPQFIFQYYREEENGRGNFPPRFSGLQFPNYSSELNVNALELDDSALYLCASSPQRGRGTEAFFGQGTRLTVV.

CDR3 in DNA: TGTGCCAGTAGTGCGTGGGGCAATCAGCCCCAGCATTTT. Translating gives CASSAWGNQPQHF. J is TRBJ1-5 and V is TRBV19, with D unclear. The CDR3 length is 13 residues. Germline CDR1 and CDR2: LNHDA and SQIVND (reference sequence). V was trimmed by 5 bases and J by 2 bases, leaving 7 bases between them. The full variable domain, completed using reference TRBV19 and TRBJ1-5, is DGGITQSPKYLFRKEGQNVTLSCEQNLNHDAMYWYRQDPGQGLRLIYYSQIVNDFQKGDIAEGYSVSREKKESFPLTVTSAQKNPTAFYLCASSAWGNQPQHFGDGTRLSIL.

The chain has TRBV7-9 and TRBJ1-2; no reliable D call. Germline V gene lookup returns CDR1 SEHNR and CDR2 FQNEAQ (reference sequence). The CDR3 is made up of 13 amino acids. Trimming removed 1 base at V and 1 base at J, with 4 bases between. CDR3 nucleotide sequence: TGTGCCAGCAGCTTAGTAATTAACTATGGCTACACCTTC. Amino acids: CASSLVINYGYTF.

The genes are TRBV7-9 and TRBJ2-7; D might be TRBD1 or TRBD2, each matching 5 bases. Trimming took off 2 bases at V and 0 bases at J, with 17 bases between the two ends. Germline V gene sequence: CDR1 SEHNR, CDR2 FQNEAQ (reference sequence). CDR3 length: 17 residues. The CDR3 region has the DNA TGTGCCAGCAGCTTATTTCCGGGACCGAGAAGCTCCTACGAGCAGTACTTC. It translates to CASSLFPGPRSSYEQYF.

By frequency in the sample, this clone is large. This chain's CDR3 is CASSLEGADEQYF. The CDR3 DNA follows: TGTGCCAGCAGCTTAGAGGGAGCCGACGAGCAGTACTTC. The chain recombines TRBV11-3 with TRBJ2-7; perhaps TRBD2 as D (5 bases). The CDR3 is 13 amino acids. V was shortened by 0 bases and J by 5 bases, with 8 bases between the two germline ends. The germline gives CDR1 SGHNT, CDR2 YENEEA.

The chain is built from TRBV6-4 and TRBJ1-5; D is possibly TRBD1 (6 bases). V lost 6 bases and J lost 0, with 15 bases in between. Per the germline V gene, CDR1 is MRHNA and CDR2 is SNTAGT. The CDR3 runs to 16 residues. In DNA form, the CDR3 reads TGTGCCAGCAGCCAACTCGACAGGCATAGCAATCAGCCCCAGCATTTT. This sequence encodes CASSQLDRHSNQPQHF.

The chain links TRBV5-1 to TRBJ1-1; TRBD1 matches at 7 bases. This CDR3 has 17 amino acids. From germline, CDR1 is SGHRS and CDR2 YFSETQ. Trimming removed 0 bases from V and 1 base from J; junction bases left unmatched: 9. The CDR3 loop is CASSLANDREWNTEAFF. The DNA for the CDR3 is TGCGCCAGCAGCTTGGCTAACGACAGGGAGTGGAACACTGAAGCTTTCTTT. Drawing the rest from reference TRBV5-1 and TRBJ1-1, the complete variable domain is KAGVTQTPRYLIKTRGQQVTLSCSPISGHRSVSWYQQTPGQGLQFLFEYFSETQRNKGNFPGRFSGRQFSNSRSEMNVSTLELGDSALYLCASSLANDREWNTEAFFGQGTRLTVV.

This clone was recorded only once. The chain carries TRBV11-1 and TRBJ2-7; 9 bases map to TRBD1. CDR1 is SGHAT and CDR2 is FQDESV in the germline V gene (reference sequence). The CDR3 contains 15 residues. The J segment lost 7 bases and the V segment lost 3 bases, leaving 10 bases of the junction unmatched. The CDR3 nucleotides are TGTGCCAGCAGCTTGCCCACAGGGGGCTGGGGGGAGCAGTACTTC. It encodes CASSLPTGGWGEQYF. The whole variable domain, filled in from reference TRBV11-1 and TRBJ2-7, reads EAEVAQSPRYKITEKSQAVAFWCDPISGHATLYWYRQILGQGPELLVQFQDESVVDDSQLPKDRFSAERLKGVDSTLKIQPAELGDSAMYLCASSLPTGGWGEQYFGPGTRLTVT.

The V call is TRBV18, the J call TRBJ2-7; D gene uncertain. Trimming pared 3 bases from V and 5 bases from J, leaving 11 bases between. CDR1 is KGHSH, CDR2 LQKENI, per germline. The CDR3 totals 13 residues. CDR3 protein: CASSPLDWHEQYF. CDR3 nucleotides: TGTGCCAGCTCACCCCTAGATTGGCACGAGCAGTACTTC.

This clone was counted between two and nine times. The V and J genes are TRBV27 and TRBJ2-7, with a possible D match to TRBD2 (7 bases). Trimming removed 0 bases at V and 2 bases at J, with 20 bases between. In germline, CDR1 is MNHEY, CDR2 SMNVEV (reference sequence). The CDR3 loop spans 18 amino acids. The CDR3 bases are TGTGCCAGCAGTTTATCTATGAGAGGGCGGGGGCTTACCTACGAGCAGTACTTC. It translates to CASSLSMRGRGLTYEQYF.

The chain links TRBV6-5 to TRBJ1-6; D perhaps matches TRBD1 (5 bases). Trimming took off 7 bases at V and 7 bases at J, with 11 bases between the two ends. The germline CDR1 and CDR2 sequences are MNHEY and SVGAGI. This CDR3 has 13 amino acids. The CDR3, as DNA: TGTGCCAGCAAGATCCAGGGCAATTCACCCCTCCACTTT. Residues: CASKIQGNSPLHF.

This clone appeared a single time. The chain carries TRBV9 and TRBJ2-5, with unresolved D. The CDR3 has 14 amino acids. The germline V and J ends were trimmed by 0 bases and 3 bases, with 9 bases remaining between them. In germline, CDR1 is SGDLS, CDR2 YYNGEE. The CDR3 here is CASSVGVVEETQYF. As DNA, the CDR3 is TGTGCCAGCAGCGTAGGGGTGGTAGAAGAGACCCAGTACTTC.

This chain connects TRBV7-2 to TRBJ1-5; 8 bases align to TRBD1. Trimming took 1 base from V and 2 from J; bases not matched to a gene: 7. This CDR3 comprises 17 residues. The V gene's germline CDR1 is SGHTA and CDR2 FQGNSA. CDR3 loop: CASSLVSGQVGNQPQHF. The DNA for the CDR3 is TGTGCCAGCAGCTTAGTGTCGGGACAGGTGGGCAATCAGCCCCAGCATTTT.

The chain is built from TRBV27 and TRBJ1-5; perhaps TRBD1 as D (5 bases). The germline gives CDR1 MNHEY, CDR2 SMNVEV (reference sequence). The CDR3 consists of 16 residues. The V and J ends lost 5 bases and 0 bases respectively, with 14 bases between them. CDR3 in DNA: TGTGCCAGCAGTCCTAGAGACGGGGGTAGCAATCAGCCCCAGCATTTT. This codes for CASSPRDGGSNQPQHF.

The V call is TRBV6-5, the J call TRBJ1-1; D is uncertain. The V end lost 5 bases, the J end lost 3 bases, and 13 bases lay between the germline ends. This CDR3 is built from 14 residues. The germline gives CDR1 MNHEY, CDR2 SVGAGI. The CDR3 sequence: CASSNREWDTEAFF. The CDR3 DNA follows: TGTGCCAGCAGTAACCGGGAGTGGGACACTGAAGCTTTCTTT.

The J gene is TRBJ2-2, the V gene TRBV5-4; D may be TRBD2 (5 bases). This CDR3 contains 15 residues. Between the trimmed V and J ends, which lost 1 base and 2 bases, there was a span of 9 bases. Looked up from germline, CDR1 is SGHNT and CDR2 is YYREEE (reference sequence). The chain's CDR3 is CASSLIGINTGELFF. The CDR3 bases are TGTGCCAGCAGCTTGATCGGGATTAACACCGGGGAGCTGTTTTTT.

This chain uses TRBV10-3 with TRBJ2-7; 7 nucleotides line up with TRBD1. The germline CDR1 and CDR2 sequences are ENHRY and SYGVKD. The CDR3 spans 12 residues. V was pared by 11 bases and J by 6 bases, with 10 bases of the junction left unmatched. In nucleotides, the CDR3 is TGTGCCGCCCTGACAGGGCTGGGCGAGCAGTACTTC. This gives the protein CAALTGLGEQYF.

The gene calls are TRBV29-1 and TRBJ2-7, with D possibly matching TRBD2 (6 bases). Trimming took 5 bases from V and 6 from J, leaving 14 bases between them. This CDR3 spans 12 amino acids. Looked up from germline, CDR1 is SQVTM and CDR2 is ANQGSEA. CDR3 nucleotide sequence: TGCAGCGTTTATATCTCGGAGGGCGAGCAGTACTTC. Translating it yields CSVYISEGEQYF.

This clone was detected only a few times. The rearrangement links TRBV19 to TRBJ1-4; D gene ambiguous. There are 14 residues in the CDR3. Trimming shortened V by 4 bases and J by 0 bases, and 6 bases separated the two germline ends. The germline gives CDR1 LNHDA, CDR2 SQIVND (reference sequence). CDR3 sequence: CASSKETTNEKLFF. CDR3 sequence (DNA): TGTGCCAGTAGTAAGGAAACAACTAATGAAAAACTGTTTTTT.

This rearrangement joins TRBV3-1 (or the pseudogene TRBV3-2) to TRBJ1-6; D not certain. Trimming pared 2 bases from V and 0 bases from J, leaving 5 bases between. This CDR3 region has 15 residues. The V gene's germline CDR1 is LGHDT and CDR2 YNNKEL (reference sequence). DNA for the CDR3: TGTGCCAGCAGCCAAAGGAGCTCCTATAATTCACCCCTCCACTTT. Translation: CASSQRSSYNSPLHF.

The chain links TRBV19 to TRBJ1-2, with 8 bases fitting TRBD1. Germline CDR1 is LNHDA and CDR2 is SQIVND (reference sequence). V was clipped by 5 bases and J by 6 bases; unmatched bases: 5. CDR3 size: 13 residues. The CDR3: CASSLQGGHGYTF. Written as DNA, the CDR3 is TGTGCCAGTAGTTTACAGGGGGGCCATGGCTACACCTTC.

V usage is TRBV9 and J usage is TRBJ2-7, with 14 nucleotides matching TRBD2. The V segment lost 4 bases and the J segment 3 bases; nucleotides outside the gene matches: 12. Germline CDR1 reads SGDLS; CDR2 reads YYNGEE. CDR3 length: 18 residues. The CDR3 reads CASSSGTSGRRRGYEQYF. CDR3 nucleotide sequence: TGTGCCAGCAGCAGCGGGACTAGCGGGAGAAGGAGGGGCTACGAGCAGTACTTC.

V is TRBV24-1 and J is TRBJ2-3; 10 nucleotides agree with TRBD2. Germline CDR1 and CDR2: KGHDR and SFDVKD. The CDR3 is 16 amino acids. Trimming cost V 1 base and J 7 bases; bases outside gene matches: 7. CDR3 bases: TGTGCCACCAGTGATTTAGGGCTAGCGGGAGCATATACGCAGTATTTT. This codes for CATSDLGLAGAYTQYF.

The chain couples TRBV27 to TRBJ1-6, with D hard to call. This CDR3 region has 13 residues. Germline V gene sequence: CDR1 MNHEY, CDR2 SMNVEV (reference sequence). Trimming removed 8 bases at V and 6 bases at J, with 11 bases between. CDR3: CASCSSTNSPLHF. The CDR3 nucleotides are TGTGCCAGCTGTTCCAGTACTAATTCACCCCTCCACTTT.

V gene TRBV27 combines with J gene TRBJ2-7; tentatively, D is TRBD1 or TRBD2 (5 bases each). Trimming removed 6 bases at V and 2 bases at J, with 14 bases between. The germline CDR1 and CDR2 sequences are MNHEY and SMNVEV (reference sequence). There are 14 residues in the CDR3. As DNA, the CDR3 is TGTGCCAGCAGCCCCGGGACGGTAACCTACGAGCAGTACTTC. Amino acid sequence: CASSPGTVTYEQYF.